These T cell receptor beta chains were read from a single sample in a study of T cell responses to AZD1222 COVID-19 vaccine. Method: immunoSEQ multiplex PCR; TCRdb's copy keeps in-frame clones and lacks some. This table holds approximately 74,000 clones, 70% to 90% found once. Sequences were derived from peripheral blood, sampled 28 days after the second AZD1222 dose. The receptors derive from an adult who received the AZD1222 COVID-19 vaccine. Each CDR3 is given with its conserved first and last residue. Fields, in order: J gene, V gene, clone size, D gene, CDR3 DNA, CDR3 protein. D genes are given only for firm matches. Size is stated for part of the rows, as once, few or many counts, or as a class when the clone is expanded.

TRBJ1-1 TRBV6-5 . TRBD1 TGTGCCAGCAGCTTGTTGGACAGGGGAGGCACTGAAGCTTTCTTT CASSLLDRGGTEAFF
TRBJ2-3 TRBV6-6 . . TGTGCCAGCAGTCGCGGGGCGCTCCGAGATACGCAGTATTTT CASSRGALRDTQYF
TRBJ2-7 TRBV10-1 once . TGCGCCAGCAGTGGGGGGGCCGAGCAGTACTTC CASSGGAEQYF
TRBJ1-2 TRBV9 few TRBD1 TGTGCCAGCAGCGTAGGGGGGACAGGGAGCCACTATGGCTACACCTTC CASSVGGTGSHYGYTF
TRBJ2-1 TRBV5-1 . TRBD2 TGCGCCAGCAGCTTGACCCAAACTAGCGGGAGGTCCCCCAATGAGCAGTTCTTC CASSLTQTSGRSPNEQFF
TRBJ1-2 TRBV10-1 few . TGCGCCATCATACAGGGAGACAATGGCTACACCTTC CAIIQGDNGYTF
TRBJ1-1 TRBV20-1 . . TGCAGTGCGAGCAACATTGGGGCTTTCTTT CSASNIGAFF
TRBJ1-5 TRBV6-8 . TRBD1 TGTGCCAGCAGCCTACGGACAGGGAGCCGAATTAGTAATCAGCCCCAGCATTTT CASSLRTGSRISNQPQHF
TRBJ2-1 TRBV25-1 . . TGTGCCAGCAGTGAACTGGGGACGTACAATGAGCAGTTCTTC CASSELGTYNEQFF
TRBJ1-3 TRBV7-2 . . TGTGCCAGCAGGTCGGGGGGCTCTGGAAACACCATATATTTT CASRSGGSGNTIYF
TRBJ1-2 TRBV2 . . TGTGCCAGCAGCGTCGACGCCTATGGCTACACCTTC CASSVDAYGYTF